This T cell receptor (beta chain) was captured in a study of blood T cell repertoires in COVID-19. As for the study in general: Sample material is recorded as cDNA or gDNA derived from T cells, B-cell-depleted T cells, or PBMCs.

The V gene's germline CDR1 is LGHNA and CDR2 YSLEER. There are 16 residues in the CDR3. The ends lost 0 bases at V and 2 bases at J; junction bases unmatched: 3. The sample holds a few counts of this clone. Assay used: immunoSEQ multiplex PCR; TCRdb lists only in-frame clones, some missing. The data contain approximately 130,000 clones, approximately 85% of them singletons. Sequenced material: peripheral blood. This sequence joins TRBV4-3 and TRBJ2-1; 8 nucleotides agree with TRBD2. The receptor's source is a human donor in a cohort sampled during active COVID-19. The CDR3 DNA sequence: TGCGCCAGCAGCCAAGATGTCGGGGGGGCCTACAATGAGCAGTTCTTC. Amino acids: CASSQDVGGAYNEQFF.